The rows below give T cell receptor beta chains drawn from one sample of a study of cytomegalovirus exposure and HLA in healthy donors. Method: immunoSEQ multiplex PCR; TCRdb's copy keeps in-frame clones and lacks some. This sample has 180,000 or so clones, with roughly 74% found just once. The specimen was PBMCs. The receptor set was obtained from a woman in her forties in good health and CMV-seropositive. Both conserved end residues are part of each CDR3. The D gene is left open where the match is weak. Expanded clones are given a class, and other clones once, few, many or no size at all.

j_call	cdr3_length	v_call	clone_size	d_call	cdr3_nt	cdr3_aa
TRBJ2-5	16	TRBV6-5	.	.	TGTGCCAGCAGTTACCGGGACAACCCTCAGCGGGAGACCCAGTACTTC	CASSYRDNPQRETQYF
TRBJ1-3	15	TRBV11-1	.	.	TGTGCCAGCTCGTCAGGGGCCTTCTCTGGAAACACCATATATTTT	CASSSGAFSGNTIYF
TRBJ1-6	11	TRBV30	.	.	TGTGCCTGGAGTCTTAATTCACCCCTCCACTTT	CAWSLNSPLHF
TRBJ1-6	14	TRBV7-2	.	.	TGTGCCAGCAGCTTATTCACAGGGCCGGGGATGATCCACTTT	CASSLFTGPGMIHF
TRBJ1-5	13	TRBV2	many	.	TGTGCCAGCAGTGAGTTCAACAATCAGCCCCAGCATTTT	CASSEFNNQPQHF
TRBJ2-1	16	TRBV7-3	.	TRBD2	TGTGCCAGCAGCTCCGACGGGACTAGCGGGAACAATGAGCAGTTCTTC	CASSSDGTSGNNEQFF
TRBJ2-7	15	TRBV19	.	.	TGTGCCAGTACCCCGGGGGACTCCAGATCCTACGAGCAGTACTTC	CASTPGDSRSYEQYF
TRBJ2-1	12	TRBV15	.	.	TGTGCCACCAGCAGAGCCAGGGGAGAGCAGTTCTTC	CATSRARGEQFF
TRBJ2-6	17	TRBV10-1	.	TRBD2	TGCGCCAGCAGTGAGTCGGGGGGGGGCTCTGGGGCCAACGTCCTGACTTTC	CASSESGGGSGANVLTF
TRBJ1-1	14	TRBV6-1	.	.	TGTGCCAGCAGTGAAGGAATTCCGGCAGGTGAAGCTTTCTTT	CASSEGIPAGEAFF
TRBJ2-2	16	TRBV6-6	.	.	TGTGCCAGCAGTTACTCGGCGATGGGCGACACCGGGGAGCTGTTTTTT	CASSYSAMGDTGELFF
TRBJ1-1	14	TRBV6-5	few	.	TGTGCCATCAGTGAGGAACGGCCGGACACTGAAGCTTTCTTT	CAISEERPDTEAFF
TRBJ1-1	15	TRBV7-8	.	.	TGTGCCAGCAGCTTAGATCGGGGGATGAACACTGAAGCTTTCTTT	CASSLDRGMNTEAFF
TRBJ1-6	14	TRBV27	.	.	TGTGCCAGCATGGGGGCAGGGAGCGGTTCACCCCTCCACTTT	CASMGAGSGSPLHF
TRBJ1-2	12	TRBV7-8	.	.	TGTGCCAGCAGCCCCCGGCCGGGTGGCTACACCTTC	CASSPRPGGYTF
TRBJ1-6	13	TRBV27	.	.	TGTGCCAGTTCAGAGGTGCGGGACTCACCCCTCCACTTT	CASSEVRDSPLHF
TRBJ1-6	16	TRBV2	.	TRBD1	TGTGCCAGCAGTGAACGGGGACAGGGGATTGGATCACCCCTCCACTTT	CASSERGQGIGSPLHF
TRBJ2-7	14	TRBV7-2	.	TRBD1	TGTGCCAGCGGTCCCGGGACAGGGTTCGACGAGCAGTACTTC	CASGPGTGFDEQYF
TRBJ1-1	12	TRBV30	.	TRBD1	TGTGCCTGGAGTGGCAGGGGGAGTGAAGCTTTCTTT	CAWSGRGSEAFF
TRBJ2-2	12	TRBV6-5	.	.	TGTGCCAGCAGTAATGCGGGCGGGGAGCTGTTTTTT	CASSNAGGELFF
TRBJ2-4	15	TRBV29-1	.	.	TGCAGCGGCGCTCAGGGACTCGGGGCCAAAAACATTCAGTACTTC	CSGAQGLGAKNIQYF
TRBJ2-7	14	TRBV11-2	few	TRBD2	TGTGCCAGCAGCTTAGTGGGTAGCGGGTACGAGCAGTACTTC	CASSLVGSGYEQYF
TRBJ2-2	15	TRBV5-1	.	TRBD1	TGCGCCAGCAGCATCGGACAGGGGATCACCGGGGAGCTGTTTTTT	CASSIGQGITGELFF
TRBJ2-7	19	TRBV27	.	TRBD1	TGTGCCAGCAGTCCCAAGCCCTATCCGGTGGACAGGGGGAAGCGCGAGCAGTACTTC	CASSPKPYPVDRGKREQYF
TRBJ2-3	15	TRBV28	few	TRBD2	TGTGCCAGCAAAGGATACGGGAGGGGCGCAGATACGCAGTATTTT	CASKGYGRGADTQYF
TRBJ1-2	15	TRBV9	.	.	TGTGCCAGCAGCGTAGAGACAGGACTTAACTATGGCTACACCTTC	CASSVETGLNYGYTF
TRBJ2-1	17	TRBV14	once	TRBD1	TGTGCCAGCAGCTGGATACAGGGGACAGGGAGGGAGAATGAGCAGTTCTTC	CASSWIQGTGRENEQFF
TRBJ1-4	16	TRBV5-4	.	.	TGTGCCAGCAGCTTTTCGACAAGCTTGTCTAATGAAAAACTGTTTTTT	CASSFSTSLSNEKLFF
TRBJ2-4	13	TRBV28	.	.	TGTGCCAGCAGTTTACTAGCCAAAAACATTCAGTACTTC	CASSLLAKNIQYF
TRBJ1-1	16	TRBV27	.	TRBD1	TGTGCCAGCAGTATGTACACAGGGGGCTCGGGCACTGAAGCTTTCTTT	CASSMYTGGSGTEAFF
TRBJ2-5	14	TRBV9	.	.	TGTGCCAGCAGCGTAGCCGGGGAACAAGAGACCCAGTACTTC	CASSVAGEQETQYF